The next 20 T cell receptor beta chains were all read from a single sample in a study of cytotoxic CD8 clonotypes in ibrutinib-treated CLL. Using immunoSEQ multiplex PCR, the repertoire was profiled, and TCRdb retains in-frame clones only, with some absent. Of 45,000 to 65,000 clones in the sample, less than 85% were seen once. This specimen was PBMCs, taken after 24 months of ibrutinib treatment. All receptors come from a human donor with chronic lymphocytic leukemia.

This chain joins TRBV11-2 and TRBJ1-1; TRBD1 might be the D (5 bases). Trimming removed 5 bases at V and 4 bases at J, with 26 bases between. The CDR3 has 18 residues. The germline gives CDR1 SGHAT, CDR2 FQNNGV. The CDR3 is CASSTSPGFGGRGTEAFF. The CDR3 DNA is TGTGCCAGCAGCACGAGTCCCGGATTTGGGGGAAGGGGCACTGAAGCTTTCTTT.

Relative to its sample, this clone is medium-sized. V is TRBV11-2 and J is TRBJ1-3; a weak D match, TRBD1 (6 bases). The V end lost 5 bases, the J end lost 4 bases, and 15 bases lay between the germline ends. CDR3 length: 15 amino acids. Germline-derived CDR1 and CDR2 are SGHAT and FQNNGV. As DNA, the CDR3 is TGTGCCAGCAGCCAACAGGGCCTGGGAGGAAACACCATATATTTT. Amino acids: CASSQQGLGGNTIYF.

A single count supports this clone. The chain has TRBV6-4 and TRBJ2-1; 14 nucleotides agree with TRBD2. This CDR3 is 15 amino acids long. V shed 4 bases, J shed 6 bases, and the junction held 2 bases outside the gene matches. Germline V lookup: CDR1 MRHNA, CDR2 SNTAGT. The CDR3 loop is CASSAGTSGSNEQFF. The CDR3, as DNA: TGTGCCAGCAGTGCCGGGACTAGCGGGAGCAATGAGCAGTTCTTC.

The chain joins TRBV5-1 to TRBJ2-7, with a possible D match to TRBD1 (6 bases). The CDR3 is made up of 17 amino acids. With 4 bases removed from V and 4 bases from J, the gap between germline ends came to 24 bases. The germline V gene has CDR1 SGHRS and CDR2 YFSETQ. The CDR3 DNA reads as TGCGCCAGCAGCCCGGCCCTGAGAGGGGGAATGACGTACGAGCAGTACTTC. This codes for CASSPALRGGMTYEQYF.

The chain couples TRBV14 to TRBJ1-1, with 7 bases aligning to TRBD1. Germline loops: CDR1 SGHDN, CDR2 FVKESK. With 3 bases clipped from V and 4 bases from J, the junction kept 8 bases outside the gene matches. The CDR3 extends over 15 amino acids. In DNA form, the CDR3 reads TGTGCCAGCAGCCACCTACAGGGGTGGGTCACTGAAGCTTTCTTT. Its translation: CASSHLQGWVTEAFF.

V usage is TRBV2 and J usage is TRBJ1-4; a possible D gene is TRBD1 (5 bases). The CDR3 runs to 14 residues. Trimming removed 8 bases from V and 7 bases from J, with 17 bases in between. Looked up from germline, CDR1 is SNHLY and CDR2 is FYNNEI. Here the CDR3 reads CASSARGEGEKLFF. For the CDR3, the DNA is TGTGCCAGCTCAGCCCGGGGGGAGGGTGAAAAACTGTTTTTT.

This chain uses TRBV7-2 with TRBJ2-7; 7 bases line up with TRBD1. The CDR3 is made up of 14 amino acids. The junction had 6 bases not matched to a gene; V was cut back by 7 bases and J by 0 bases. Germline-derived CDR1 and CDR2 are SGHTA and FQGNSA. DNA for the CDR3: TGTGCCAGCACTACGGGACAGCCCTCCTACGAGCAGTACTTC. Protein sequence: CASTTGQPSYEQYF.

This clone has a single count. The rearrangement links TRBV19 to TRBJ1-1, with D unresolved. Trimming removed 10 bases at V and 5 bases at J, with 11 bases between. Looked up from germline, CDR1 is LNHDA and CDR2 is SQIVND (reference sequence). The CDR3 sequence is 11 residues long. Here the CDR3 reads CATQGWTEAFF. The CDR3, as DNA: TGTGCCACCCAAGGGTGGACTGAAGCTTTCTTT.

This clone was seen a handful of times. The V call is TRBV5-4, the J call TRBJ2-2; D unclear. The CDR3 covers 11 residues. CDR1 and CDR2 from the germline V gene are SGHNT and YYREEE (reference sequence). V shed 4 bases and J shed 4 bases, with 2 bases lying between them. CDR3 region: CASSTTGELFF. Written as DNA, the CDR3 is TGTGCCAGCAGCACCACCGGGGAGCTGTTTTTT. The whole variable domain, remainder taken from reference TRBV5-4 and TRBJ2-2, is ETGVTQSPTHLIKTRGQQVTLRCSSQSGHNTVSWYQQALGQGPQFIFQYYREEENGRGNFPPRFSGLQFPNYSSELNVNALELDDSALYLCASSTTGELFFGEGSRLTVL.

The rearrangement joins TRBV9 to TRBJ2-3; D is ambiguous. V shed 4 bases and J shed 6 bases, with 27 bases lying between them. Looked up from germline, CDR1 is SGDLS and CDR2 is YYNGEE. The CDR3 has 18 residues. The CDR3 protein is CASSPADPPRWVGDTQYF. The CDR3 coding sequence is TGTGCCAGCAGCCCCGCCGACCCTCCTAGGTGGGTGGGGGATACGCAGTATTTT.

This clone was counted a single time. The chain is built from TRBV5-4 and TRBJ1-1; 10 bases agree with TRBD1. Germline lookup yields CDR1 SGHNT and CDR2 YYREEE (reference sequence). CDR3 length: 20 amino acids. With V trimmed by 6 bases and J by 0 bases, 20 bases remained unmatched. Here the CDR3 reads CASTTMTGGVGKLMNTEAFF. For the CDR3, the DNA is TGTGCCAGCACCACCATGACAGGGGGCGTCGGTAAACTAATGAACACTGAAGCTTTCTTT.

The CDR3: CASSQDTGLSYEQYF. Here the CDR3 DNA reads TGTGCCAGCAGCCAAGATACAGGTCTATCCTACGAGCAGTACTTC. The chain uses TRBV14 and TRBJ2-7, with D maybe TRBD1 (5 bases). V was cut by 0 bases and J by 1 base, with 10 bases left in between. The length of the CDR3 is 15 residues. Per the germline V gene, CDR1 is SGHDN and CDR2 is FVKESK.

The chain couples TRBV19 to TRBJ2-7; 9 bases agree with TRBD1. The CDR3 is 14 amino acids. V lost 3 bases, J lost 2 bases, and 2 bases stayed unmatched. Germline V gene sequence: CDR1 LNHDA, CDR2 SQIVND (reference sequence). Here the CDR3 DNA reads TGTGCCAGTAGTATCGGGACAGGGACCTACGAGCAGTACTTC. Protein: CASSIGTGTYEQYF.

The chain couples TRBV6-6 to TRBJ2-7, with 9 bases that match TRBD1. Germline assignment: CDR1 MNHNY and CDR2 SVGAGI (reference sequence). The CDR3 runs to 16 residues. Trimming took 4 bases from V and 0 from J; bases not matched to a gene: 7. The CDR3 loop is CASSSTVTGGSYEQYF. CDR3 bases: TGTGCCAGCAGTTCAACCGTGACAGGGGGCTCCTACGAGCAGTACTTC.

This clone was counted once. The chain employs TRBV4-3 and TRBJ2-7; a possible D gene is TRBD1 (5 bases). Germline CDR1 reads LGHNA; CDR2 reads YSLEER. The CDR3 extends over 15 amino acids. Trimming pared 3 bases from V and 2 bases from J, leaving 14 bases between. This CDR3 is CASSHQGSAAYEQYF. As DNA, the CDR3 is TGCGCCAGCAGCCATCAGGGATCAGCAGCCTACGAGCAGTACTTC.

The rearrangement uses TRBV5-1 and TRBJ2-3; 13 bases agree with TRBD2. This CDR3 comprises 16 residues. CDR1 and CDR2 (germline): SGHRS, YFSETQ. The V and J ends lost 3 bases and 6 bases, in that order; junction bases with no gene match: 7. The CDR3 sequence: CASSSRTSGSADTQYF. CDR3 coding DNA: TGCGCCAGCAGCTCCCGGACTAGCGGGAGTGCCGATACGCAGTATTTT. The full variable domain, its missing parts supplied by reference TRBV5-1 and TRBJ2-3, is KAGVTQTPRYLIKTRGQQVTLSCSPISGHRSVSWYQQTPGQGLQFLFEYFSETQRNKGNFPGRFSGRQFSNSRSEMNVSTLELGDSALYLCASSSRTSGSADTQYFGPGTRLTVL.

For the CDR3, the DNA is TGTGCCAGTAGTATCGGCGGGGGTAATGAAAAACTGTTTTTT. Protein sequence: CASSIGGGNEKLFF. The chain has TRBV19 and TRBJ1-4, with TRBD1 as a possible D gene (5 bases). Per germline, CDR1 LNHDA and CDR2 SQIVND (reference sequence). V lost 3 bases and J lost 4, with 9 bases in between. CDR3 length: 14 residues.

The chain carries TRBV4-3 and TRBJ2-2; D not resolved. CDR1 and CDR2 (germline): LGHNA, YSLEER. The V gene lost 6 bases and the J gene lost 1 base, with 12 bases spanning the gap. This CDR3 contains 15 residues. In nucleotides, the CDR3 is TGCGCCAGCAGTCAAATGTCCGTGAACACCGGGGAGCTGTTTTTT. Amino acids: CASSQMSVNTGELFF.

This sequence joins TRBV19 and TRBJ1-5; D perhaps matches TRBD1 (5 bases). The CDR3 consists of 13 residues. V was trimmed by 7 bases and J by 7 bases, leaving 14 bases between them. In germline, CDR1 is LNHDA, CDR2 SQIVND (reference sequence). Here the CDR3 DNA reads TGTGCCAGTAAGGGGCCAGGGTTGCAGCCCCAGCATTTT. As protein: CASKGPGLQPQHF.

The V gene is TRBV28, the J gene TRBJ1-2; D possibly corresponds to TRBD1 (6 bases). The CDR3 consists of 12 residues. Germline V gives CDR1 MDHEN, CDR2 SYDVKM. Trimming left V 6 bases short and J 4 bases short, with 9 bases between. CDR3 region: CASRGQTYGYTF. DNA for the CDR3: TGTGCCAGCAGGGGACAAACCTATGGCTACACCTTC.